These T cell receptor beta chains were read from a single sample in a study of blood T cells in healthy people across ages. TCRdb called the 5' RACE reads again in MiXCR, with one record for every CDR3 protein. The table has about 1,600,000 distinct CDR3 sequences, 42% seen once. Sequenced: blood. The receptors here all came from a woman aged 18-29 years in good health. Each CDR3 is given with its conserved first and last residue. The order of the fields is clone size, D gene, J gene, V gene, CDR3 protein, CDR3 DNA. The D gene is left open where the match is weak. Not every row has a clone size; where given, it reads once, few, many or a size class.

- | - | TRBJ2-3 | TRBV13 | CANHRQSGPRGSTDTQYF | TGTGCCAACCACCGACAGTCCGGTCCGAGGGGAAGCACAGATACGCAGTATTTT
- | - | TRBJ1-4 | TRBV15 | CATSPSGATNEKLFF | TGTGCCACCAGCCCGTCGGGGGCGACTAATGAAAAACTGTTTTTT
- | TRBD2 | TRBJ2-2 | TRBV20-1 | CSARLAGGPTGELFF | TGCAGTGCTAGGCTAGCGGGGGGGCCCACCGGGGAGCTGTTTTTT
- | - | TRBJ1-2 | TRBV6-5 | CASSFARGGGGYTF | TGTGCCAGCAGTTTTGCCCGTGGAGGTGGTGGCTACACCTTC
- | TRBD2 | TRBJ2-7 | TRBV4-1 | CASSRGLAVSYEQYF | TGCGCCAGCAGCCGTGGACTAGCGGTTTCCTACGAGCAGTACTTC
- | - | TRBJ2-3 | TRBV27 | CASSLKIADTQYF | TGTGCCAGCAGTTTAAAAATAGCAGATACGCAGTATTTT
- | - | TRBJ1-5 | TRBV28 | CATQGYSNQPQHF | TGTGCCACCCAGGGTTATAGCAATCAGCCCCAGCATTTT
- | - | TRBJ1-5 | TRBV29-1 | CSVADLGSNQPQHF | TGCAGCGTTGCGGACCTTGGAAGCAATCAGCCCCAGCATTTT
- | - | TRBJ2-7 | TRBV28 | CASTLEGANEQYF | TGTGCCAGCACCCTAGAAGGAGCCAACGAGCAGTACTTC
- | - | TRBJ2-7 | TRBV27 | CASSLDNRPYEQYF | TGTGCCAGCAGTTTAGATAACAGGCCCTACGAGCAGTACTTC
- | TRBD2 | TRBJ2-7 | TRBV20-1 | CSARVAGGVYEQYF | TGCAGTGCTAGGGTGGCGGGAGGGGTGTACGAGCAGTACTTC
- | - | TRBJ2-1 | TRBV28 | CASSAVETQFF | TGTGCCAGCAGTGCTGTGGAGACCCAGTTCTTC
- | TRBD2 | TRBJ2-7 | TRBV4-1 | CASSSGLAGESEQYF | TGCGCCAGCAGCTCCGGACTAGCGGGAGAATCCGAGCAGTACTTC
- | TRBD2 | TRBJ2-5 | TRBV14 | CASSHRTSGIDEQYF | TGTGCCAGCAGCCACAGGACTAGCGGGATCGATGAGCAGTACTTC
few | - | TRBJ2-3 | TRBV4-1 | CATKEGVSTDTQYF | TGCGCCACTAAGGAGGGGGTCAGCACAGATACGCAGTATTTT
- | TRBD2 | TRBJ2-1 | TRBV20-1 | CSETGAGYNEQFF | TGCAGCGAGACGGGAGCGGGATACAATGAGCAGTTCTTC
- | - | TRBJ2-7 | TRBV2 | CASSGGSAHYEQYF | TGTGCCAGCAGTGGTGGCAGCGCCCACTACGAGCAGTACTTC
- | - | TRBJ1-1 | TRBV27 | CASRPAAPMNTEAFF | TGTGCCAGCAGGCCTGCAGCCCCTATGAACACTGAAGCTTTCTTT
few | - | TRBJ2-7 | TRBV7-2 | CASSERSGSLTYEQYF | TGTGCCAGCAGCGAGCGGTCGGGCAGTTTAACCTACGAGCAGTACTTC
few | - | TRBJ2-4 | TRBV4-1 | CASSQDGGQYF | TGCGCCAGCAGCCAAGATGGTGGGCAGTACTTC
many | - | TRBJ1-2 | TRBV5-5 | CASRGDLYSYGYTF | TGTGCCAGCAGAGGGGACCTTTACTCCTATGGCTACACCTTC
- | - | TRBJ1-1 | TRBV6-6 | CASWSREGGNTEAFF | TGTGCCAGTTGGTCCCGGGAGGGTGGGAACACTGAAGCTTTCTTT
- | TRBD1 | TRBJ1-2 | TRBV5-1 | CASTPGQGINYGYTF | TGCGCCAGCACCCCCGGACAGGGTATAAACTATGGCTACACCTTC
- | - | TRBJ2-6 | TRBV29-1 | CSVEVATYRSQPSGANVLTF | TGCAGCGTTGAAGTCGCAACCTATAGATCTCAACCCTCTGGGGCCAACGTCCTGACTTTC
many | - | TRBJ2-7 | TRBV28 | CASSFRAYEQYF | TGTGCCAGCAGTTTTCGAGCCTACGAGCAGTACTTC
- | - | TRBJ2-3 | TRBV12-3/TRBV12-4 | CASIRTGMGRGTQYF | TGTGCCAGCATTCGCACAGGGATGGGACGGGGGACGCAGTATTTT
- | TRBD2 | TRBJ2-1 | TRBV4-1 | CASSQGSTSGRYNEQFF | TGCGCCAGCAGCCAAGGTAGCACCAGCGGGAGGTACAATGAGCAGTTCTTC
- | - | TRBJ2-7 | TRBV5-1 | CASSLGGGGLNEQYF | TGCGCCAGCAGCTTGGGGGGAGGGGGTCTGAACGAGCAGTACTTC
- | - | TRBJ2-7 | TRBV6-5 | CASSYTSPLGRDPSYEQYF | TGTGCCAGCAGTTACACCTCTCCCCTCGGGCGAGACCCTTCATACGAGCAGTACTTC
- | - | TRBJ2-7 | TRBV6-1 | CASSDASRDEQYF | TGTGCCAGCAGTGATGCGAGTCGCGACGAGCAGTACTTC
- | - | TRBJ2-1 | TRBV18 | CASSPSAAIKQFF | TGTGCCAGCTCACCGAGCGCTGCGATCAAGCAGTTCTTC
- | - | TRBJ1-1 | TRBV5-1 | CASSSLGVSTEAFF | TGCGCCAGCAGCTCCCTTGGTGTGTCCACTGAAGCTTTCTTT
- | TRBD1 | TRBJ2-5 | TRBV6-1 | CASRPGQGFETQYF | TGTGCCAGCAGACCTGGACAGGGTTTCGAGACCCAGTACTTC
- | - | TRBJ2-5 | TRBV5-1 | CASSFGAGYETQYF | TGCGCCAGCAGCTTCGGGGCAGGGTACGAGACCCAGTACTTC
few | TRBD1 | TRBJ2-6 | TRBV5-1 | CASSSGTGSGANVLTF | TGCGCCAGCAGCTCCGGGACAGGCTCTGGGGCCAACGTCCTGACTTTC
- | TRBD1 | TRBJ2-3 | TRBV7-3 | CASSSRPGTGTQYF | TGTGCCAGCAGCTCCAGACCGGGGACAGGTACGCAGTATTTT
- | TRBD2 | TRBJ2-1 | TRBV10-1 | CASSVAAGDNEQFF | TGCGCCAGCAGTGTTGCGGCGGGGGACAATGAGCAGTTCTTC
few | TRBD1 | TRBJ2-7 | TRBV20-1 | CSAEQGASYEQYF | TGCAGTGCAGAGCAGGGGGCCTCCTACGAGCAGTACTTC
- | TRBD1 | TRBJ2-1 | TRBV2 | CASSEPGQGNNEQFF | TGTGCCAGCAGTGAGCCGGGACAGGGGAACAATGAGCAGTTCTTC
few | - | TRBJ2-3 | TRBV29-1 | CSVPRGTDTQYF | TGCAGCGTTCCTCGCGGCACAGATACGCAGTATTTT